Presented here are 17 T cell receptor beta chains from one specimen sequenced in a study of blood T cell repertoires in COVID-19. Measured with immunoSEQ multiplex PCR; TCRdb has only the in-frame clones, and not every one. The table records 120,000 or so clones, over 80% of them present only once. The sample taken for sequencing was PBMCs or T cells enriched from blood (not recorded which). All receptors derive from a woman in her 30s who had recovered from COVID-19.

The chain is built from TRBV3-1 (or the pseudogene TRBV3-2) and TRBJ2-7; 8 bases match TRBD2. The CDR3 contains 16 residues. V was clipped by 1 base and J by 2 bases; unmatched bases: 7. Germline V CDR1 and CDR2: LGHDT, YNNKEL (reference sequence). CDR3 residues: CASSQAPGGFAYEQYF. The CDR3 DNA is TGTGCCAGCAGCCAAGCCCCGGGAGGGTTTGCCTACGAGCAGTACTTC.

A single count supports this clone. CDR3 nucleotides: TGTGCCAGTAGTACCCTCCCGGGACAGGGGAACACTGAAGCTTTCTTT. Its translation: CASSTLPGQGNTEAFF. V gene TRBV19 combines with J gene TRBJ1-1, with 9 bases aligning to TRBD1. The V and J ends lost 4 bases and 1 base, in that order; junction bases with no gene match: 7. The CDR3 length is 16 residues. Germline CDR1 reads LNHDA; CDR2 reads SQIVND (reference sequence).

The J gene is TRBJ1-2, the V gene TRBV27; the D gene is possibly TRBD1 (5 bases). Trimming cost V 3 bases and J 3 bases, with 8 bases left between them. Germline V gene sequence: CDR1 MNHEY, CDR2 SMNVEV (reference sequence). The CDR3 consists of 13 residues. The CDR3: CASSLQGYYGYTF. CDR3 nucleotide sequence: TGTGCCAGCAGTTTGCAGGGTTACTATGGCTACACCTTC.

The genes are TRBV6-5 and TRBJ2-3, with 8 positions matching TRBD1. The junction had 5 bases not matched to a gene; V was cut back by 7 bases and J by 2 bases. Germline V gives CDR1 MNHEY, CDR2 SVGAGI. This CDR3 is built from 14 residues. The CDR3 sequence: CASTRQGSTDTQYF. CDR3 sequence (DNA): TGTGCCAGCACCCGACAGGGGTCCACAGATACGCAGTATTTT.

The chain uses TRBV5-4 and TRBJ2-7, with D possibly TRBD1 on 5 matching bases. Germline V gene data show CDR1 as SGHNT and CDR2 as YYREEE (reference sequence). The CDR3 covers 14 residues. V lost 1 base to trimming and J lost 0 bases, with 8 bases between them. The CDR3 spells CASSLQGFSYEQYF. The DNA of the CDR3 is TGTGCCAGCAGCTTGCAGGGCTTCTCCTACGAGCAGTACTTC.

The chain employs TRBV19 and TRBJ1-5, with 7 bases matching TRBD1. V dropped 8 bases and J dropped 0; count of bases not matched to a gene: 7. Germline CDR1 reads LNHDA; CDR2 reads SQIVND (reference sequence). The CDR3 extends over 15 amino acids. The chain's CDR3 is CASSLQGSSNQPQHF. The CDR3 DNA reads as TGTGCCAGTTCTTTACAGGGGTCTAGCAATCAGCCCCAGCATTTT.

The chain uses TRBV6-4 and TRBJ2-1; no firm D call. Deletions cut 3 bases from V and 0 bases from J, with 15 bases between. Germline loops: CDR1 MRHNA, CDR2 SNTAGT. This CDR3 is built from 17 residues. CDR3 bases: TGTGCCAGCAGTGAACAGAATCTTCTGAGCTCCTACAATGAGCAGTTCTTC. This encodes CASSEQNLLSSYNEQFF.

The genes are TRBV4-1 and TRBJ1-4; D remains unclear. V lost 6 bases and J lost 6, with 17 bases in between. This CDR3 region has 15 residues. Germline values: CDR1 MGHRA, CDR2 YSYEKL. The CDR3 loop is CASSPRRGADEKLFF. In DNA, the CDR3 is TGCGCCAGCAGTCCCCGCCGGGGAGCTGATGAAAAACTGTTTTTT.

This chain's CDR3 is CSVEGTDGYTF. In DNA form, the CDR3 reads TGCAGCGTGGAGGGGACGGATGGCTACACCTTC. The V gene is TRBV29-1, the J gene TRBJ1-2, with D perhaps matching TRBD1 (5 bases). With 6 bases removed from V and 6 bases from J, the gap between germline ends came to 11 bases. The V gene's germline CDR1 is SQVTM and CDR2 ANQGSEA. The CDR3 runs to 11 residues. Full variable domain (missing parts from reference TRBV29-1 and TRBJ1-2): SAVISQKPSRDICQRGTSLTIQCQVDSQVTMMFWYRQQPGQSLTLIATANQGSEATYESGFVIDKFPISRPNLTFSTLTVSNMSPEDSSIYLCSVEGTDGYTFGSGTRLTVV.

The chain links TRBV10-2 to TRBJ1-1, with D possibly being TRBD1 (5 bases). V was cut by 8 bases and J by 1 base, with 11 bases left in between. The germline gives CDR1 WSHSY, CDR2 SAAADI. The CDR3 has 13 residues. The CDR3 nucleotides are TGCGCCAGCGGGAGGGACGCGAACACTGAAGCTTTCTTT. This sequence encodes CASGRDANTEAFF.

V and J are TRBV6-2 or TRBV6-3 and TRBJ1-1; D is unclear. Germline V gene sequence: CDR1 MNHEY, CDR2 SVGEGT. V shed 5 bases and J shed 1 base, with 17 bases lying between them. The CDR3 contains 16 residues. For the CDR3, the DNA is TGTGCCAGCAGTAGCCCGGACTGGGGTGCGAACACTGAAGCTTTCTTT. Translating gives CASSSPDWGANTEAFF.

The chain is built from TRBV5-4 and TRBJ2-1; 10 nucleotides line up with TRBD2. The CDR3 consists of 16 residues. Unmatched junction bases numbered 11, after V lost 4 bases and J lost 7 bases. CDR1 SGHNT and CDR2 YYREEE come from the germline V gene (reference sequence). The CDR3 bases are TGTGCCAGCAGCCCCCCTGGGGCTAGCGGGAGAAATGAGCAGTTCTTC. Translating it yields CASSPPGASGRNEQFF.

This chain links TRBV5-1 with TRBJ2-7; 8 nucleotides align to TRBD2. The CDR3 consists of 16 residues. Germline trimming cut 0 bases from V and 1 base from J; bases unmatched to any gene: 6. Germline values: CDR1 SGHRS, CDR2 YFSETQ. The CDR3 DNA sequence: TGCGCCAGCAGCTTGGGCGGCGGGAGGAATTCCTACGAGCAGTACTTC. As protein: CASSLGGGRNSYEQYF.

This sequence joins TRBV19 and TRBJ1-2; TRBD1 agrees at 10 bases. The CDR3 consists of 16 residues. The germline V gene has CDR1 LNHDA and CDR2 SQIVND (reference sequence). J lost 4 bases, V lost 7 bases, and 12 bases had no gene match. CDR3 in DNA: TGTGCCAGTACTAGGAGACAGGGGGCCGGTGTCTATGGCTACACCTTC. Amino acid sequence: CASTRRQGAGVYGYTF.

In its sample, this clone was seen a few times. The chain uses TRBV2 and TRBJ2-5, with 10 bases lining up with TRBD2. V gave up 1 base and J gave up 5 bases; unmatched junction bases: 4. Per germline, CDR1 SNHLY and CDR2 FYNNEI. CDR3 size: 15 residues. DNA for the CDR3: TGTGCCAGCAGTGAAGGCACTAGCGGGATGGAGACCCAGTACTTC. Encoded protein: CASSEGTSGMETQYF.

The chain couples TRBV29-1 to TRBJ1-2; D call uncertain. Trimming took 5 bases from V and 4 from J, leaving 17 bases between them. This CDR3 contains 14 residues. Germline lookup yields CDR1 SQVTM and CDR2 ANQGSEA. The CDR3 DNA reads TGCAGCGTTAGGGTATCTAACCGGGGCTATGGCTACACCTTC. Residues: CSVRVSNRGYGYTF.

DNA of the CDR3: TGTGCCAGCAGCCCCGGGACAGGGACCTACGAGCAGTACTTC. It is translated as CASSPGTGTYEQYF. The rearrangement joins TRBV7-2 to TRBJ2-7, with 9 bases matching TRBD1. The germline V gene has CDR1 SGHTA and CDR2 FQGNSA. The CDR3 is made up of 14 amino acids. J was trimmed by 2 bases and V by 5 bases; bases with no gene match: 4.